This T cell receptor (beta chain) was identified in a study of T cell repertoires in cytomegalovirus infection. Trimming stripped 5 bases from V and 0 bases from J, with 12 bases between. Germline V gene data show CDR1 as LNHDA and CDR2 as SQIVND (reference sequence). The CDR3 totals 15 residues. Whole-study findings and limits: Carriage of CMV together with the relevant HLA was identifiable through cumulative public TCR beta family frequency.

TCRdb called the reads again in MiXCR, with one record for every CDR3 protein. The repertoire has under 800,000 distinct CDR3 sequences, roughly 26% of them found once; the top ten carry 8%. For this clonotype: Its specificity is not known.

The clonotype originates from a human donor in good health (CMV status not recorded). Some clones in this sample may be carry-over from other donors' samples. Sample: CD8+ T cells from PBMCs. This chain links TRBV19 with TRBJ2-3; D unclear. The CDR3 DNA is TGTGCCAGTAGTGAGTCGGGCCCGAGCACAGATACGCAGTATTTT. It encodes CASSESGPSTDTQYF.